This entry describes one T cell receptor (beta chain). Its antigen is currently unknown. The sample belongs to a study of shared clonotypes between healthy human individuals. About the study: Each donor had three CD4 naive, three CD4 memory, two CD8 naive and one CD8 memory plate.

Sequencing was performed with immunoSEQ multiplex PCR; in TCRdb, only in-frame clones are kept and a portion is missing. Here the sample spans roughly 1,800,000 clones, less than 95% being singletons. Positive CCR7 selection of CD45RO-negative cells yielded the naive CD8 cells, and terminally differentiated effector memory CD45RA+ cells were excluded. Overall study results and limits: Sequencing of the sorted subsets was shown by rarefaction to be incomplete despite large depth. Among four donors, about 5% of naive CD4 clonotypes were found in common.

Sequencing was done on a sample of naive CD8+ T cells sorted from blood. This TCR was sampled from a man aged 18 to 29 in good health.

CDR3 bases: TGTGCCAGCAGCATGGCCGGGACAGGGTACTACGAGCAGTACTTC. Protein: CASSMAGTGYYEQYF. V and J are TRBV5-4 and TRBJ2-7; the match to TRBD1 covers 9 bases. The trim removed 4 bases at V and 3 bases at J, leaving 8 bases unmatched. Per the germline V gene, CDR1 is SGHNT and CDR2 is YYREEE (reference sequence). The CDR3 has 15 amino acids.